This TCR beta chain was documented in a study of shared clonotypes between healthy human individuals. TCRdb's copy holds only in-frame clones and misses some; the assay was immunoSEQ multiplex PCR. This table has 550,000 to 850,000 clones, 74% appearing once. The germline gives CDR1 SGHNT, CDR2 YYREEE (reference sequence). The CDR3 totals 13 residues. The V gene lost 5 bases and the J gene lost 2 bases, with 8 bases spanning the gap. Sequenced sample: memory CD4+ T cells sorted from blood. Stated subset: CD45RA-negative fraction. The chain is built from TRBV5-4 and TRBJ1-5; D is unclear. This sequence originates from a woman aged 25 to 39 in good health. The CDR3 loop is CASSERGNQPQHF. The CDR3 nucleotides are TGTGCCAGCAGTGAACGGGGCAATCAGCCCCAGCATTTT. Using reference TRBV5-4 and TRBJ1-5 for the parts outside the CDR3, the full variable domain is ETGVTQSPTHLIKTRGQQVTLRCSSQSGHNTVSWYQQALGQGPQFIFQYYREEENGRGNFPPRFSGLQFPNYSSELNVNALELDDSALYLCASSERGNQPQHFGDGTRLSIL.